This T cell receptor (beta chain) was identified in a study of technical replicates of blood from a few donors. The data were produced by immunoSEQ multiplex PCR, yet TCRdb's version contains in-frame clones alone and is incomplete. The sample includes roughly 68,000 clones, 95% to 98% of them seen just once. After removal of 8 bases from V and 0 bases from J, the junction contained 5 bases not matched to a gene. Germline values: CDR1 SEHNR, CDR2 FQNEAQ (reference sequence). The CDR3 contains 15 residues. The TCR originated in a human donor in good health. Sequencing was carried out using T cells isolated from PBMCs. The rearrangement uses TRBV7-9 and TRBJ2-2; 8 nucleotides align to TRBD1. The CDR3 sequence is CASPTGDPNTGELFF. Written as DNA, the CDR3 is TGTGCCAGCCCGACAGGGGATCCGAACACCGGGGAGCTGTTTTTT.